The T cell receptor (beta chain) under discussion was sequenced for a study of blood T cell repertoires in COVID-19. Overall study context: PBMCs, B-cell-depleted T cells, or T cells provided the cDNA or gDNA that made up the material.

As processed by the authors: For nucleated cells, counts were estimated from reference gene primer amplification. Here immunoSEQ multiplex PCR was the method, and the copy in TCRdb shows in-frame clones only, minus some. The V and J calls and clone size were taken over from that table, and D and trimming were inferred from the DNA. The repertoire consists of about 130,000 clones, with approximately 90% occurring once and the leading ten covering about 9.4%. This clone was seen only a few times. The sequenced material came from peripheral blood. The sequence derives from a man aged 50 or older with acute or convalescent COVID-19.

CDR3 protein: CASSVEVDPGLTFSYYGYTF. As DNA, the CDR3 is TGTGCCAGCAGTGTTGAGGTTGACCCTGGATTGACCTTCTCCTACTATGGCTACACCTTC. This chain links TRBV2 with TRBJ1-2; no reliable D call. CDR3 length: 20 amino acids. Germline V lookup: CDR1 SNHLY, CDR2 FYNNEI. Trimming took off 4 bases at V and 3 bases at J, with 30 bases between the two ends. Full variable domain (rest looked up from reference TRBV2 and TRBJ1-2): EPEVTQTPSHQVTQMGQEVILRCVPISNHLYFYWYRQILGQKVEFLVSFYNNEISEKSEIFDDQFSVERPDGSNFTLKIRSTKLEDSAMYFCASSVEVDPGLTFSYYGYTFGSGTRLTVV.